Below, 19 T cell receptor beta chains from the same sample are listed, as sequenced in a study of blood T cells in healthy people across ages. Combining a sample-barcoded 5' primer with a J-beta primer mix, a second PCR ran for roughly 7 to 12 cycles. Via MiXCR, TCRdb re-called the 5' RACE reads, giving one row per CDR3 protein. Here the sample spans 1.5 million to 2 million distinct CDR3 sequences, 35% to 50% being singletons. The sequenced sample consisted of blood. These receptor sequences come from a human donor in good health.

This chain joins TRBV11-2 and TRBJ2-3; the D call may be TRBD1 or TRBD2 (5 bases each). The V and J ends lost 6 bases and 3 bases respectively, with 16 bases between them. The CDR3 is 15 residues long. Per germline, CDR1 SGHAT and CDR2 FQNNGV. CDR3 protein: CASSFGAAPTDTQYF. CDR3 nucleotide sequence: TGTGCCAGCAGTTTCGGGGCGGCCCCAACAGATACGCAGTATTTT.

The chain employs TRBV9 and TRBJ1-2; perhaps TRBD1 as D (5 bases). This CDR3 contains 14 residues. The germline V gene has CDR1 SGDLS and CDR2 YYNGEE. Trimming took 0 bases from V and 6 from J, leaving 12 bases between them. CDR3 sequence (DNA): TGTGCCAGCAGCGTAGGGGGGTCAATAGATGGCTACACCTTC. Encoded protein: CASSVGGSIDGYTF.

The chain carries TRBV5-5 and TRBJ1-1; 7 positions agree with TRBD1. Germline V gives CDR1 SGHKS, CDR2 YYEKEE (reference sequence). Losses at the gene ends were 1 base for V and 2 bases for J; bases not matched to a gene: 8. The CDR3 has 16 residues. CDR3 amino acids: CASSLLPGQSNTEAFF. As DNA, the CDR3 is TGTGCCAGCAGCTTGCTACCGGGACAGTCCAACACTGAAGCTTTCTTT.

In its sample, this clonotype was seen a few times. The chain couples TRBV27 to TRBJ2-5; no definite D call. V gave up 5 bases and J gave up 1 base, with 8 bases separating them. The CDR3 is made up of 13 amino acids. CDR1 is MNHEY, CDR2 SMNVEV, per germline (reference sequence). CDR3 protein: CASSGVFQETQYF. CDR3 DNA: TGTGCCAGCAGTGGGGTTTTCCAAGAGACCCAGTACTTC.

The V call is TRBV2, the J call TRBJ1-5; D gene uncertain. In germline, CDR1 is SNHLY, CDR2 FYNNEI. This CDR3 is built from 15 residues. V dropped 2 bases and J dropped 1 base, with 9 bases sitting between them. The CDR3 loop is CASSEYSGSNQPQHF. Written as DNA, the CDR3 is TGTGCCAGCAGTGAATATTCCGGCAGCAATCAGCCCCAGCATTTT.

The gene calls are TRBV7-9 and TRBJ1-4; D unresolved. Trimming shortened V by 2 bases and J by 6 bases, and 13 bases separated the two germline ends. The CDR3 covers 15 residues. Germline CDR1 is SEHNR and CDR2 is FQNEAQ (reference sequence). CDR3 loop: CASSLLIREDEKLFF. Here the CDR3 DNA reads TGTGCCAGCAGCTTATTAATTAGGGAGGATGAAAAACTGTTTTTT.

The V and J genes are TRBV29-1 and TRBJ2-3, with D possibly called TRBD1 or TRBD2 (5 bases each). There are 12 residues in the CDR3. V lost 3 bases and J 3 bases, leaving 7 bases between the germline ends. CDR1 and CDR2 (germline): SQVTM, ANQGSEA. DNA of the CDR3: TGCAGCGTTGATGGGACGACAGATACGCAGTATTTT. As protein: CSVDGTTDTQYF.

The genes are TRBV7-2 and TRBJ1-2; 7 bases match TRBD1. From germline, CDR1 is SGHTA and CDR2 FQGNSA. This CDR3 is 14 amino acids long. V lost 5 bases and J lost 5; bases outside the gene matches: 8. Written as DNA, the CDR3 is TGTGCCAGCAGCGCCCACAGGGGAATGTATGGCTACACCTTC. As protein: CASSAHRGMYGYTF.

This clonotype has only a few counts. This chain uses TRBV11-3 with TRBJ2-3, with a possible D match to TRBD2 (6 bases). Germline lookup yields CDR1 SGHNT and CDR2 YENEEA. The V end lost 1 base, the J end lost 3 bases, and 14 bases lay between the germline ends. The CDR3 consists of 16 residues. In nucleotides, the CDR3 is TGTGCCAGCAGCTTAGGCCGTAGCGGAAGGACAGATACGCAGTATTTT. Its translation: CASSLGRSGRTDTQYF.

At least ten counts were recorded for this clonotype. This chain links TRBV4-3 with TRBJ1-4; no reliable D call. Germline CDR1 and CDR2: LGHNA and YSLEER. This CDR3 is built from 16 residues. Trimming stripped 0 bases from V and 7 bases from J, with 15 bases between. DNA for the CDR3: TGCGCCAGCAGCCAAGATCTTTCGCCGTCAGGTGAAAAACTGTTTTTT. This sequence encodes CASSQDLSPSGEKLFF.

This clonotype appeared a few times. The gene calls are TRBV28 and TRBJ1-2; weak D call: TRBD1 (6 bases). The CDR3 has 15 amino acids. The germline CDR1 and CDR2 sequences are MDHEN and SYDVKM. V was shortened by 6 bases and J by 4 bases, with 18 bases between the two germline ends. CDR3 residues: CASSPPAEGGYGYTF. In DNA, the CDR3 is TGTGCCAGCAGCCCTCCCGCGGAAGGGGGCTATGGCTACACCTTC.

The V and J genes are TRBV12-3 or TRBV12-4 and TRBJ1-1, with unresolved D. V dropped 4 bases and J dropped 2 bases, with 11 bases sitting between them. The CDR3 has 14 amino acids. CDR3 amino acids: CASSSAEGNTEAFF. CDR3 DNA sequence: TGTGCCAGCAGTTCGGCGGAGGGTAACACTGAAGCTTTCTTT.

This rearrangement joins TRBV14 to TRBJ2-2; unclear D gene. V lost 0 bases and J 8 bases, leaving 4 bases between the germline ends. This CDR3 spans 12 amino acids. Germline CDR1 reads SGHDN; CDR2 reads FVKESK. The CDR3 spells CASSQDMGELFF. Written as DNA, the CDR3 is TGTGCCAGCAGCCAAGATATGGGGGAGCTGTTTTTT. The full variable domain, with the rest looked up from reference TRBV14 and TRBJ2-2, is EAGVTQFPSHSVIEKGQTVTLRCDPISGHDNLYWYRRVMGKEIKFLLHFVKESKQDESGMPNNRFLAERTGGTYSTLKVQPAELEDSGVYFCASSQDMGELFFGEGSRLTVL.

This chain connects TRBV5-1 to TRBJ2-4; D perhaps matches TRBD2 (6 bases). Trimming cost V 5 bases and J 5 bases, with 14 bases left between them. This CDR3 comprises 14 residues. The germline CDR1 and CDR2 sequences are SGHRS and YFSETQ. CDR3 coding DNA: TGCGCCAGCAGAAATCCGGGACTCCAAAACATTCAGTACTTC. Protein sequence: CASRNPGLQNIQYF.

J is TRBJ1-1 and V is TRBV28; D remains ambiguous. V lost 5 bases and J lost 6, with 10 bases in between. The CDR3 spans 12 residues. Looked up from germline, CDR1 is MDHEN and CDR2 is SYDVKM. For the CDR3, the DNA is TGTGCCAGCAGTAGGTTGGGAGCTGAAGCTTTCTTT. This gives the protein CASSRLGAEAFF. The full variable domain, its missing parts supplied by reference TRBV28 and TRBJ1-1, is DVKVTQSSRYLVKRTGEKVFLECVQDMDHENMFWYRQDPGLGLRLIYFSYDVKMKEKGDIPEGYSVSREKKERFSLILESASTNQTSMYLCASSRLGAEAFFGQGTRLTVV.

The sample holds many counts of this clonotype. The chain couples TRBV29-1 to TRBJ2-3; a weak D match, TRBD1 (6 bases). V was shortened by 3 bases and J by 0 bases, with 10 bases between the two germline ends. CDR3 length equals 14 residues. Germline V CDR1 and CDR2: SQVTM, ANQGSEA. The CDR3 here is CSVEDRTSTDTQYF. The CDR3 DNA reads as TGCAGCGTTGAGGACAGAACTAGCACAGATACGCAGTATTTT.

The gene calls are TRBV4-3 and TRBJ2-1; no definite D call. CDR1 LGHNA and CDR2 YSLEER come from the germline V gene. The CDR3 has 15 amino acids. Trimming shortened V by 3 bases and J by 4 bases, and 13 bases separated the two germline ends. DNA of the CDR3: TGCGCCAGCAGCCACCGAGCGTCACAATACAATGAGCAGTTCTTC. Translation: CASSHRASQYNEQFF.

This clonotype came up a few times. The chain uses TRBV20-1 and TRBJ2-1; weak D call: TRBD2 (6 bases). The CDR3 length is 15 residues. Germline V CDR1 and CDR2: DFQATT, SNEGSKA (reference sequence). V shed 4 bases and J shed 0 bases, with 13 bases lying between them. CDR3 amino acids: CSAIPRGYSYNEQFF. The CDR3 DNA is TGCAGTGCTATCCCTCGGGGGTACTCCTACAATGAGCAGTTCTTC.

This clonotype was seen a handful of times. This chain joins TRBV5-5 and TRBJ2-7; D is perhaps TRBD2 (5 bases). This CDR3 is 14 amino acids long. Looked up from germline, CDR1 is SGHKS and CDR2 is YYEKEE (reference sequence). Trimming took off 4 bases at V and 2 bases at J, with 13 bases between the two ends. In DNA form, the CDR3 reads TGTGCCAGCAGCCCCCGGGGAGATACCTACGAGCAGTACTTC. It codes for CASSPRGDTYEQYF.